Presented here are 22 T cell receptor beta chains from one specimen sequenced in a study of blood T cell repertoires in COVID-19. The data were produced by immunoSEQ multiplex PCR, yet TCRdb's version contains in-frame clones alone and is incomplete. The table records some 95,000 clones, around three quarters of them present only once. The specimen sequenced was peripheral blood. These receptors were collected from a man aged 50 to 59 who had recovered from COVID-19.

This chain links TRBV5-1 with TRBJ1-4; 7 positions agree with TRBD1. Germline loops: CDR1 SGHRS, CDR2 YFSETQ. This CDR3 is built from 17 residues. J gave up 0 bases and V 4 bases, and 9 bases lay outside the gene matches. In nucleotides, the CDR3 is TGCGCCAGCAGCACTTCCGGGACAGCTGCAACTAATGAAAAACTGTTTTTT. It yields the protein CASSTSGTAATNEKLFF.

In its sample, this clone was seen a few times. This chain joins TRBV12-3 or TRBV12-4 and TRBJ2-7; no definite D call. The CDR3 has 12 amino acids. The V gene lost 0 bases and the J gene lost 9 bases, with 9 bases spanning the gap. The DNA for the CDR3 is TGTGCCAGCAGTTTAGCGGTGGGCCCGCAGTACTTC. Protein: CASSLAVGPQYF.

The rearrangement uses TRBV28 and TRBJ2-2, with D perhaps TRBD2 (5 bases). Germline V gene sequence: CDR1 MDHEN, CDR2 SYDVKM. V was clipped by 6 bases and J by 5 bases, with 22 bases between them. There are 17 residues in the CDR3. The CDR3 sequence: CASSRQRLFADTGELFF. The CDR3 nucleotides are TGTGCCAGCAGCCGCCAGCGGCTTTTCGCAGATACCGGGGAGCTGTTTTTT.

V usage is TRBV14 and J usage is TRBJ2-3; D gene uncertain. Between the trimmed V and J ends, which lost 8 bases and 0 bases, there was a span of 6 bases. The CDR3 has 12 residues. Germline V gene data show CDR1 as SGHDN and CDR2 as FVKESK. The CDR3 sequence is CASGQSTDTQYF. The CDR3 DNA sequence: TGTGCCAGCGGGCAGAGCACAGATACGCAGTATTTT.

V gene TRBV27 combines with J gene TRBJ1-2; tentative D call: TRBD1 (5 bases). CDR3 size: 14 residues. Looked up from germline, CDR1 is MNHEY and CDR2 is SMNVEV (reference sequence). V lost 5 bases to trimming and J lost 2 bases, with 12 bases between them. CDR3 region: CASSRREGNYGYTF. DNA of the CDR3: TGTGCCAGCAGTCGCCGGGAGGGGAACTATGGCTACACCTTC.

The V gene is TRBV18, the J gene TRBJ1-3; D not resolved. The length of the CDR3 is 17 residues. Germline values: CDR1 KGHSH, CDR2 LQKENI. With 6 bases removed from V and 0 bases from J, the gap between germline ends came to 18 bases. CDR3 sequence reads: CASSEDLRRSSGNTIYF. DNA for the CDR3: TGTGCCAGCTCGGAGGACCTCCGGCGGAGCTCTGGAAACACCATATATTTT.

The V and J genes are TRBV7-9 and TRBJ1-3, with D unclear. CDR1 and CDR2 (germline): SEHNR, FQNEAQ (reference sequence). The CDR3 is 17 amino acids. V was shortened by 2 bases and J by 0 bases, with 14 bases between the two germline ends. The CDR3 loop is CASSLKRPSDSGNTIYF. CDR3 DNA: TGTGCCAGCAGCTTAAAGCGACCGAGTGACTCTGGAAACACCATATATTTT.

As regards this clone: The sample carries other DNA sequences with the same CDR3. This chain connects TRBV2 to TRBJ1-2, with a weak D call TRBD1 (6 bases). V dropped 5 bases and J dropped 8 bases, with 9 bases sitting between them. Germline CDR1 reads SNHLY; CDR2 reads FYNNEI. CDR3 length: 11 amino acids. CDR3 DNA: TGTGCCAGCAGTTACAGGGAGGGCTACACCTTC. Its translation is CASSYREGYTF.

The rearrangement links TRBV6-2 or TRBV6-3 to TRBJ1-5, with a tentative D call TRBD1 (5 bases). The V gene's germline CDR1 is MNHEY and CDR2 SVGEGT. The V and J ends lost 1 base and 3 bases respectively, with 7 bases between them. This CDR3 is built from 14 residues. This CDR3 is CASSYLDINQPQHF. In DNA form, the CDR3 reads TGTGCCAGCAGTTACTTGGACATCAATCAGCCCCAGCATTTT.

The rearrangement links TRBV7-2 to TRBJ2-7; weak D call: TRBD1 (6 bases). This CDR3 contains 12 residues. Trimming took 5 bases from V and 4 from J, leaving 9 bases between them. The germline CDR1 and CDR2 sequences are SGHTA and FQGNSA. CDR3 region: CASSLQGYEQYF. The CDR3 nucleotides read TGTGCCAGCAGCCTACAGGGTTACGAGCAGTACTTC.

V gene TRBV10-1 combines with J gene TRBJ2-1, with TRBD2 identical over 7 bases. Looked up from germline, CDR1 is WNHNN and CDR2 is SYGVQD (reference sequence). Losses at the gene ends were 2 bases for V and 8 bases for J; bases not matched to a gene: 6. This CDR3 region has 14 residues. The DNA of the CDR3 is TGCGCCAGCAGTGAGCCGTCTAGCGGCGATGAGCAGTTCTTC. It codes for CASSEPSSGDEQFF.

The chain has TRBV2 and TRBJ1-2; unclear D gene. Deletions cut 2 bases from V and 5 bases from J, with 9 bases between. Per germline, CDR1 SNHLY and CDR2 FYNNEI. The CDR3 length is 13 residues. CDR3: CASSENGVYGYTF. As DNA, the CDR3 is TGTGCCAGCAGTGAAAACGGGGTTTATGGCTACACCTTC.

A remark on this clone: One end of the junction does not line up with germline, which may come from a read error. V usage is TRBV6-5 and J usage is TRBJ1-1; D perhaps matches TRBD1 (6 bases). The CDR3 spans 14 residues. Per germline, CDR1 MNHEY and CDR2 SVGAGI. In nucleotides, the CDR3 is TGTGCCAGCAGTTCATTCACAGGGAACCCTGAAGCTTTCTTT. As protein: CASSSFTGNPEAFF.

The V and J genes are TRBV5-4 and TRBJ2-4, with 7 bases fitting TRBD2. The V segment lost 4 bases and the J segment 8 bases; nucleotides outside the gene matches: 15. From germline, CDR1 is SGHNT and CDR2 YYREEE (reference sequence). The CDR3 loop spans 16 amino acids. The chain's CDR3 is CASSTRERGGVDIQYF. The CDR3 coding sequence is TGTGCCAGCAGCACCCGGGAGCGGGGTGGGGTTGACATTCAGTACTTC.

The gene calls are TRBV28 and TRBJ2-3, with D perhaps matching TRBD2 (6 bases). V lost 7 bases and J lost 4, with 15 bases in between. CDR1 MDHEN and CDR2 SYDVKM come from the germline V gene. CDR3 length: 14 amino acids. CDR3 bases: TGTGCCAGCAAGCCCTCCGGAGGGGCAGATACGCAGTATTTT. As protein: CASKPSGGADTQYF.

CDR3 region: CASSIDLTGGVKAFF. Written as DNA, the CDR3 is TGTGCCAGTAGTATAGATCTTACAGGCGGTGTGAAAGCTTTCTTT. The rearrangement joins TRBV19 to TRBJ1-1; TRBD1 might be the D (5 bases). V gave up 0 bases and J gave up 9 bases, with 17 bases separating them. Germline-derived CDR1 and CDR2 are LNHDA and SQIVND (reference sequence). The CDR3 consists of 15 residues.

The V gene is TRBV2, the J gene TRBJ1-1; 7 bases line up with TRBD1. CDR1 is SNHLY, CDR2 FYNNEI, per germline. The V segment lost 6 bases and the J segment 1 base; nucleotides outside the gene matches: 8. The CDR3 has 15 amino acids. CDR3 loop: CASREPRTGNTEAFF. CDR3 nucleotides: TGTGCCAGCAGGGAACCGAGGACAGGGAACACTGAAGCTTTCTTT.

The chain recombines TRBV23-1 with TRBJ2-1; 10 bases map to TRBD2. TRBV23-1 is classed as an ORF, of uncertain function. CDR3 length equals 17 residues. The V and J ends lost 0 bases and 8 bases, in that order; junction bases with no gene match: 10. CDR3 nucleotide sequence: TGCGCCAGCAGTCAATCATTAAGCGGGGGGGCTCGAGATGAGCAGTTCTTC. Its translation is CASSQSLSGGARDEQFF.

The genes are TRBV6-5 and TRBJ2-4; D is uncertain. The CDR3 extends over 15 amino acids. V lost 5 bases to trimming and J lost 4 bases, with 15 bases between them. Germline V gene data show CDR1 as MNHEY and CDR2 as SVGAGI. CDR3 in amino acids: CASSTYQTRKNIQYF. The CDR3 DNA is TGTGCCAGCAGTACCTACCAAACGAGGAAAAACATTCAGTACTTC.

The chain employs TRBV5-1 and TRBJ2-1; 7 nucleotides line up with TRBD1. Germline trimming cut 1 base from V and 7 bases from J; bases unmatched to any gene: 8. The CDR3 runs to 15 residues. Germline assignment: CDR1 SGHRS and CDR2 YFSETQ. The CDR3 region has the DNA TGCGCCAGCAGCTTGCAGGGGGTTAAGGGGAATGAGCAGTTCTTC. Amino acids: CASSLQGVKGNEQFF.

CDR3: CASSRSGARGEQYF. CDR3 DNA sequence: TGTGCCAGCAGCCGGAGCGGGGCGAGGGGAGAGCAGTACTTC. This sequence joins TRBV3-1 (or the pseudogene TRBV3-2) and TRBJ2-7, with 7 bases fitting TRBD2. Per the germline V gene, CDR1 is LGHDT and CDR2 is YNNKEL (reference sequence). The CDR3 runs 14 residues. After removal of 4 bases from V and 7 bases from J, the junction contained 10 bases not matched to a gene.

The CDR3: CASPPPGLRHNEQFF. The CDR3 DNA follows: TGTGCCAGCCCCCCCCCGGGATTGCGGCACAATGAGCAGTTCTTC. V is TRBV28 and J is TRBJ2-1; maybe TRBD2 (5 bases). The CDR3 runs to 15 residues. The V gene lost 8 bases and the J gene lost 5 bases, with 19 bases spanning the gap. Germline CDR1 and CDR2: MDHEN and SYDVKM.